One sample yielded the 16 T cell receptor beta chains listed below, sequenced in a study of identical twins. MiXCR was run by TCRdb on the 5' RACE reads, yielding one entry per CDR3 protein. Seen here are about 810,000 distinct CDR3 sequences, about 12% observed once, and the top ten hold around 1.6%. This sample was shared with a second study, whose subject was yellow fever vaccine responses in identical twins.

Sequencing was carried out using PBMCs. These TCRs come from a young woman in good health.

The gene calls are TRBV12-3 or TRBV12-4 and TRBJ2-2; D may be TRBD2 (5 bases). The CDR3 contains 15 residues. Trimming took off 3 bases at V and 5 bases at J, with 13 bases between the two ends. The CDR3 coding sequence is TGTGCCAGCAGTTTTGGTCTAGCTGGGACCGGGGAGCTGTTTTTT. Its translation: CASSFGLAGTGELFF.

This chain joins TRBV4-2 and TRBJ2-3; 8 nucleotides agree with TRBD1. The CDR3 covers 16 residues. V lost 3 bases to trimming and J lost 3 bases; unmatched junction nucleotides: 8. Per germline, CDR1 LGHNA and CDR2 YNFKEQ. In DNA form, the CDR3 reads TGTGCCAGCAGCCAGCGTTCAGGGGGCAGGACAGATACGCAGTATTTT. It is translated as CASSQRSGGRTDTQYF.

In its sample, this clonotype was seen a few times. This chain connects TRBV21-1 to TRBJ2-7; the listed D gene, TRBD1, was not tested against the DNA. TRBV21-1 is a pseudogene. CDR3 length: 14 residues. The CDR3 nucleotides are TGTGCCAGCAGCAGATGGGACACCTCCTACGAGCAGTACTTC. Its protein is CASSRWDTSYEQYF.

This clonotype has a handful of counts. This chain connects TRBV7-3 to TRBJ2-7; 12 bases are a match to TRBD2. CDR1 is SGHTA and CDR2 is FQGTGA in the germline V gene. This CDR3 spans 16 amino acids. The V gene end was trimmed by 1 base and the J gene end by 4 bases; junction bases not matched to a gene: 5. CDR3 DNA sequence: TGTGCCAGCAGCTTAAGGCGGACTAGCGGGATTTACGAGCAGTACTTC. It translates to CASSLRRTSGIYEQYF.

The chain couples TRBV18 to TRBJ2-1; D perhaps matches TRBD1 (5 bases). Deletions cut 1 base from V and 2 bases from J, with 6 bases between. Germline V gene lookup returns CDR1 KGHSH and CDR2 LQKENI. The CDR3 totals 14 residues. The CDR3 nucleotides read TGTGCCAGCTCACCACAGGGGCCCTACAATGAGCAGTTCTTC. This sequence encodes CASSPQGPYNEQFF. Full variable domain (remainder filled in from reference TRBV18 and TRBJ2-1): NAGVMQNPRHLVRRRGQEARLRCSPMKGHSHVYWYRQLPEEGLKFMVYLQKENIIDESGMPKERFSAEFPKEGPSILRIQQVVRGDSAAYFCASSPQGPYNEQFFGPGTRLTVL.

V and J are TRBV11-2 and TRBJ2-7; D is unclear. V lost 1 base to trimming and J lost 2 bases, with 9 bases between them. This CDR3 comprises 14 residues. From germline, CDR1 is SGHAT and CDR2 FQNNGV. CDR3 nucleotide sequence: TGTGCCAGCAGCTTAGGTAGGCGGACCTACGAGCAGTACGTC. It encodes CASSLGRRTYEQYV.

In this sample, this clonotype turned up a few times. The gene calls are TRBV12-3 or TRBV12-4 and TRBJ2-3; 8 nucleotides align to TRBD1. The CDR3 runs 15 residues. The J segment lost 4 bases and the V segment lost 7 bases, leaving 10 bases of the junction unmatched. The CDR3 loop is CASTSGGRNSDTQYF. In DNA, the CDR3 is TGTGCCAGCACCTCAGGGGGCAGAAATTCAGATACGCAGTATTTT.

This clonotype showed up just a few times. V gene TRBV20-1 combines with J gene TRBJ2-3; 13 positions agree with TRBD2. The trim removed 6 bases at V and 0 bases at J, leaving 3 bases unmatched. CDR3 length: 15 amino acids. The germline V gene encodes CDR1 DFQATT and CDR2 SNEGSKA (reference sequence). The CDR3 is CSAGTSGISTDTQYF. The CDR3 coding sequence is TGCAGTGCGGGGACTAGCGGGATAAGCACAGATACGCAGTATTTT.

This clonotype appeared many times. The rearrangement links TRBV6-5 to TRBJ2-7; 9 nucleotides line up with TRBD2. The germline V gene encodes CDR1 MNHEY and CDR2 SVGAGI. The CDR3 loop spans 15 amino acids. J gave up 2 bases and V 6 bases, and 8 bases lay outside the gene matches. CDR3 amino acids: CASRQNSGSPYEQYF. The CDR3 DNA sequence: TGTGCCAGCAGACAGAATAGCGGGAGCCCCTACGAGCAGTACTTC.

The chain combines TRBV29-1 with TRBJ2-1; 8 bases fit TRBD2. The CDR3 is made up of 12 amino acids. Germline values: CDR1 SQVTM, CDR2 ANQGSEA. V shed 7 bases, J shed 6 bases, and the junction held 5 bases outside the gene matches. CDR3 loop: CSATGLANEQFF. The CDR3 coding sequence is TGCAGCGCCACAGGACTAGCCAATGAGCAGTTCTTC.

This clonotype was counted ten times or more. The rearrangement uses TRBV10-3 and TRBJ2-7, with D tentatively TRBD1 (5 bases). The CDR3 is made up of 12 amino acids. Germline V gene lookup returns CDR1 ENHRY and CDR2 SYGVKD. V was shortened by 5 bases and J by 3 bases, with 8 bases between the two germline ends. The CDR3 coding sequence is TGTGCCATCAGTCAGGGATTCTACGAGCAGTACTTC. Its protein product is CAISQGFYEQYF.

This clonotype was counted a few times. Here the CDR3 DNA reads TGTGCCAGCAGCGTAGGGACTAGCGGGAGGTTAGACGAGCAGTACTTC. Translated, it gives CASSVGTSGRLDEQYF. The chain links TRBV9 to TRBJ2-7; 14 positions match TRBD2. Trimming removed 0 bases from V and 5 bases from J; junction bases left unmatched: 4. This CDR3 is 16 amino acids long. Germline V gene sequence: CDR1 SGDLS, CDR2 YYNGEE. The variable domain in full, completed from reference TRBV9 and TRBJ2-7, reads DSGVTQTPKHLITATGQRVTLRCSPRSGDLSVYWYQQSLDQGLQFLIQYYNGEERAKGNILERFSAQQFPDLHSELNLSSLELGDSALYFCASSVGTSGRLDEQYFGPGTRLTVT.

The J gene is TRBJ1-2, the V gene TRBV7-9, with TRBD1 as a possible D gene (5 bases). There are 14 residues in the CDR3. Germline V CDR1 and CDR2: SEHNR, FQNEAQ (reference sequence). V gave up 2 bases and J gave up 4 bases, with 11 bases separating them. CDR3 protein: CASSLTGGTYGYTF. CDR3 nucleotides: TGTGCCAGCAGCTTAACGGGGGGAACCTATGGCTACACCTTC.

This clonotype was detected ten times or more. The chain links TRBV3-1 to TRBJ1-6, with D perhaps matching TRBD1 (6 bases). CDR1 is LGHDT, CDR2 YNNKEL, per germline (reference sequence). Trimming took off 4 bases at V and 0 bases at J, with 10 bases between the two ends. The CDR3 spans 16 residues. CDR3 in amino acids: CASSRTGSSYNSPLHF. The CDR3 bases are TGTGCCAGCAGCCGAACAGGGAGCTCCTATAATTCACCCCTCCACTTT.

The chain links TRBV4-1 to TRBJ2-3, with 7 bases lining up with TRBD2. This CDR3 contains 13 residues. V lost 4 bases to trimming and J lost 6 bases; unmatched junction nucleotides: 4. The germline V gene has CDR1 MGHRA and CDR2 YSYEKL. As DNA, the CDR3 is TGCGCCAGCAGCCGAATACTAGCGGATACGCAGTATTTT. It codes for CASSRILADTQYF.

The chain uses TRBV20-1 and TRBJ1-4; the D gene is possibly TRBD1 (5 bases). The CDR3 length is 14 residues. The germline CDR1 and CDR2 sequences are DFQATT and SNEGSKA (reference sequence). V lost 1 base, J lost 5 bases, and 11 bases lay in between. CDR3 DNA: TGCAGTGCTAGAGGGCCCGGGGGGAATGAAAAACTGTTTTTT. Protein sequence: CSARGPGGNEKLFF.